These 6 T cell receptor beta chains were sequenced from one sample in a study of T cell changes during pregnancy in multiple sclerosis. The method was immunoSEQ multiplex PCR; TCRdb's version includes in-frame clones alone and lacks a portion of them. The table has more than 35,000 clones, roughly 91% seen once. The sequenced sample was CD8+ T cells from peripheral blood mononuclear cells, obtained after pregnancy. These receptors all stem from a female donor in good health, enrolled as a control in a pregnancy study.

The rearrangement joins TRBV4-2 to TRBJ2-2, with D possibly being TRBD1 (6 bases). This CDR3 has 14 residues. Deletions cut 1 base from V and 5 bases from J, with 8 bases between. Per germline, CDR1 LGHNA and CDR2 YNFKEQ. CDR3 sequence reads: CASSQVRGTGELFF. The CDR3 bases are TGTGCCAGCAGCCAAGTGAGGGGGACCGGGGAGCTGTTTTTT.

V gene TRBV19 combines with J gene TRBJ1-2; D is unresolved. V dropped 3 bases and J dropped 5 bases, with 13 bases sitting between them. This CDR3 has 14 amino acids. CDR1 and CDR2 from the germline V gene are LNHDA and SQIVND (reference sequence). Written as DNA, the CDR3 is TGTGCCAGTAGTATTCGAGGAGTGGGTTATGGCTACACCTTC. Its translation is CASSIRGVGYGYTF.

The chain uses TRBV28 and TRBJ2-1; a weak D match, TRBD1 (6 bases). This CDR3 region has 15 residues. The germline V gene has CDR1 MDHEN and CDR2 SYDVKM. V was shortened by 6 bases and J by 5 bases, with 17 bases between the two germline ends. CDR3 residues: CASSLDRQINNEQFF. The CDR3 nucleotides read TGTGCCAGCAGCTTGGACAGACAAATAAACAATGAGCAGTTCTTC.

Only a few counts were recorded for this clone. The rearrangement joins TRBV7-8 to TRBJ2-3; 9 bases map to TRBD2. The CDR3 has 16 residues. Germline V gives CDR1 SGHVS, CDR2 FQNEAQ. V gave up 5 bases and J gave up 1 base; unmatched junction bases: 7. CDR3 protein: CASSLWVAGGTDTQYF. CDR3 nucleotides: TGTGCCAGCAGCCTCTGGGTAGCGGGGGGCACAGATACGCAGTATTTT.

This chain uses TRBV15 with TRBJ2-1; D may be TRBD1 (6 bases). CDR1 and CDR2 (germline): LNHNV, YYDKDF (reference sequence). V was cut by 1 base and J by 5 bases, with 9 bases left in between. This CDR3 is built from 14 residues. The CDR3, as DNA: TGTGCCACCAGCAGAGGACAGGAAAACAATGAGCAGTTCTTC. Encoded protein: CATSRGQENNEQFF.

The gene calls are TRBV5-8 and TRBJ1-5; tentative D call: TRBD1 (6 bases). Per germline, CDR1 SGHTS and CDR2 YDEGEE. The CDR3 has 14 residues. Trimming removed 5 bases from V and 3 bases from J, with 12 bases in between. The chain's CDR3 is CASSPGAYNQPQHF. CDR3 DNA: TGTGCCAGCAGTCCAGGGGCGTACAATCAGCCCCAGCATTTT.